One sample yielded the 32 T cell receptor beta chains listed below, sequenced in a study of CD8+ T cells in alopecia areata. RNA was isolated and reverse transcribed to cDNA, the sequencing template. Produced via immunoSEQ multiplex PCR; TCRdb's table is partial and in-frame only. The repertoire has 100,000 to 130,000 clones, 58% of them found once; the top ten carry around 23%. Sequenced input: NKG2D-low CD8+ T cells sorted from blood. All receptors come from a human donor with alopecia areata.

The CDR3 here is CASSFRSVKEQYF. Written as DNA, the CDR3 is TGTGCCAGCAGCTTTAGAAGCGTAAAGGAGCAGTACTTC. V usage is TRBV7-2 and J usage is TRBJ2-7; D call uncertain. The CDR3 runs to 13 residues. CDR1 and CDR2 from the germline V gene are SGHTA and FQGNSA. Between the trimmed V and J ends, which lost 3 bases and 7 bases, there was a span of 13 bases.

This chain uses TRBV27 with TRBJ2-7, with D unresolved. CDR1 and CDR2 (germline): MNHEY, SMNVEV (reference sequence). There are 13 residues in the CDR3. Trimming removed 3 bases at V and 2 bases at J, with 8 bases between. The CDR3 reads CASSFGSTYEQYF. The CDR3 DNA reads as TGTGCCAGCAGTTTCGGTTCAACCTACGAGCAGTACTTC.

The gene calls are TRBV5-6 and TRBJ2-7, with a weak D call TRBD1 (6 bases). The CDR3 runs to 13 residues. V lost 2 bases to trimming and J lost 6 bases, with 12 bases between them. The germline V gene encodes CDR1 SGHDT and CDR2 YYEEEE. The CDR3 bases are TGTGCCAGCAGCTTAGTATGGGGGCGCGAGCAGTACTTC. It yields the protein CASSLVWGREQYF.

The V gene is TRBV6-1, the J gene TRBJ2-7; D assignment may be TRBD1 or TRBD2 (5 bases each). The CDR3 covers 15 residues. Germline CDR1 MNHNS, CDR2 SASEGT. V lost 5 bases to trimming and J lost 1 base, with 15 bases between them. CDR3: CASSSWGTVSYEQYF. DNA for the CDR3: TGTGCCAGCAGTTCGTGGGGGACGGTATCCTACGAGCAGTACTTC.

The chain uses TRBV6-5 and TRBJ2-7; 7 bases align to TRBD2. The CDR3 runs to 12 residues. The germline gives CDR1 MNHEY, CDR2 SVGAGI. The V and J ends lost 8 bases and 3 bases, in that order; junction bases with no gene match: 4. The CDR3 sequence is CASWGGNYEQYF. The CDR3 coding sequence is TGTGCCAGCTGGGGAGGGAACTACGAGCAGTACTTC.

This clone was observed a single time. The gene calls are TRBV4-1 and TRBJ1-2; no clear D. V lost 0 bases to trimming and J lost 2 bases, with 10 bases between them. The CDR3 has 15 residues. Germline V lookup: CDR1 MGHRA, CDR2 YSYEKL. The CDR3: CASSQDNSENYGYTF. As DNA, the CDR3 is TGCGCCAGCAGCCAAGACAACTCGGAAAACTATGGCTACACCTTC.

This sequence joins TRBV14 and TRBJ2-7; 9 bases line up with TRBD1. Trimming took 5 bases from V and 6 from J; bases not matched to a gene: 8. This CDR3 has 14 residues. CDR1 and CDR2 (germline): SGHDN, FVKESK. The DNA for the CDR3 is TGTGCCAGCAGCAGCGGGACAGGGTCCGTCGAGCAGTACTTC. Residues: CASSSGTGSVEQYF.

This clone was detected a few times. V is TRBV5-1 and J is TRBJ2-1, with D tentatively TRBD2 (6 bases). Deletions cut 10 bases from V and 4 bases from J, with 18 bases between. The length of the CDR3 is 14 residues. Germline V gene data show CDR1 as SGHRS and CDR2 as YFSETQ. CDR3: CASPRSSEYNEQFF. The CDR3 coding sequence is TGCGCCTCCCCTCGGTCTAGCGAATACAATGAGCAGTTCTTC. The variable domain in full, with the rest retrieved from reference TRBV5-1 and TRBJ2-1, is KAGVTQTPRYLIKTRGQQVTLSCSPISGHRSVSWYQQTPGQGLQFLFEYFSETQRNKGNFPGRFSGRQFSNSRSEMNVSTLELGDSALYLCASPRSSEYNEQFFGPGTRLTVL.

A few counts support this clone. The V and J genes are TRBV7-9 and TRBJ2-7; D perhaps matches TRBD1 (6 bases). V lost 4 bases and J lost 5, with 15 bases in between. The V gene's germline CDR1 is SEHNR and CDR2 FQNEAQ (reference sequence). The CDR3 loop spans 14 amino acids. The CDR3 DNA reads as TGTGCCAGCAGCTCCGGCGCAACAGGGAACGAGCAGTACTTC. This gives the protein CASSSGATGNEQYF.

To note about this clone: The CDR3 does not close with the conserved phenylalanine or tryptophan, likely indicating a read error. CDR3 region: CASSLSRGLNTEAFL. The CDR3 coding sequence is TGCGCCAGCAGCCTCTCAAGGGGCCTGAACACTGAAGCTTTCCTT. V is TRBV4-1 and J is TRBJ1-1, with D tentatively TRBD1 (5 bases). There are 15 residues in the CDR3. The germline V gene has CDR1 MGHRA and CDR2 YSYEKL. The V end was cut by 4 bases, the J end by 0 bases, with 12 bases between.

In this sample, this clone turned up a few times. The chain combines TRBV29-1 with TRBJ2-7, with TRBD2 as a possible D gene (6 bases). Per germline, CDR1 SQVTM and CDR2 ANQGSEA. The CDR3 totals 14 residues. Trimming removed 4 bases from V and 3 bases from J, with 16 bases in between. DNA of the CDR3: TGCAGCGTTGGGCGGGGCGGGTTCAACTACGAGCAGTACTTC. Translating gives CSVGRGGFNYEQYF.

The CDR3 spells CASSFSGSSEAFF. The DNA for the CDR3 is TGTGCCAGCAGTTTCTCGGGGAGCTCTGAAGCTTTCTTT. This chain uses TRBV27 with TRBJ1-1; D remains unclear. The V gene lost 3 bases and the J gene lost 6 bases, with 11 bases spanning the gap. In germline, CDR1 is MNHEY, CDR2 SMNVEV (reference sequence). The CDR3 length is 13 residues.

The table lists this clone with a few counts. The chain carries TRBV29-1 and TRBJ2-1; the match to TRBD2 covers 13 bases. The germline V gene has CDR1 SQVTM and CDR2 ANQGSEA. Trimming cost V 4 bases and J 6 bases; bases outside gene matches: 0. There are 13 residues in the CDR3. CDR3 protein: CSVGLAGGNEQFF. The CDR3 DNA reads as TGCAGCGTTGGACTAGCGGGAGGCAATGAGCAGTTCTTC.

This clone was seen only a few times. The chain recombines TRBV4-2 with TRBJ2-1, with a weak D call TRBD2 (5 bases). The CDR3 covers 13 residues. Per germline, CDR1 LGHNA and CDR2 YNFKEQ. V gave up 0 bases and J gave up 8 bases, with 8 bases separating them. The CDR3 here is CASSQDRADEQFF. In nucleotides, the CDR3 is TGTGCCAGCAGCCAAGACCGAGCGGATGAGCAGTTCTTC.

V usage is TRBV19 and J usage is TRBJ2-2; D unresolved. The V end lost 5 bases, the J end lost 7 bases, and 5 bases lay between the germline ends. The CDR3 runs 11 residues. Per the germline V gene, CDR1 is LNHDA and CDR2 is SQIVND (reference sequence). The CDR3 reads CASSPGGELFF. The CDR3 DNA reads as TGTGCCAGTAGTCCCGGCGGGGAGCTGTTTTTT.

In this sample, this clone turned up once. The J gene is TRBJ2-7, the V gene TRBV5-4; 9 bases agree with TRBD1. The CDR3 has 14 amino acids. V lost 0 bases and J lost 5; bases outside the gene matches: 3. Germline CDR1 and CDR2: SGHNT and YYREEE (reference sequence). The CDR3 reads CASSLDRGQNEQYF. The CDR3 DNA reads TGTGCCAGCAGCTTGGACAGGGGGCAGAACGAGCAGTACTTC. Variable domain in full (rest from reference TRBV5-4 and TRBJ2-7): ETGVTQSPTHLIKTRGQQVTLRCSSQSGHNTVSWYQQALGQGPQFIFQYYREEENGRGNFPPRFSGLQFPNYSSELNVNALELDDSALYLCASSLDRGQNEQYFGPGTRLTVT.

The chain uses TRBV19 and TRBJ2-3; no definite D call. From germline, CDR1 is LNHDA and CDR2 SQIVND (reference sequence). This CDR3 has 13 residues. V was pared by 6 bases and J by 0 bases, with 7 bases between. For the CDR3, the DNA is TGTGCCAGTAGGCTACTAAGCACAGATACGCAGTATTTT. Amino acid sequence: CASRLLSTDTQYF.

For the CDR3, the DNA is TGTGCCAGCAGTGAAGGCGGTAACACCGGGGAGCTGTTTTTT. Its protein product is CASSEGGNTGELFF. This chain joins TRBV2 and TRBJ2-2; the D is unclear. V was clipped by 1 base and J by 2 bases, with 5 bases between them. The CDR3 has 14 amino acids. In germline, CDR1 is SNHLY, CDR2 FYNNEI.

The rearrangement joins TRBV5-1 to TRBJ1-1; perhaps TRBD1 as D (5 bases). Germline V lookup: CDR1 SGHRS, CDR2 YFSETQ. The V end lost 5 bases, the J end lost 10 bases, and 12 bases lay between the germline ends. CDR3 length equals 11 residues. For the CDR3, the DNA is TGCGCCAGCAGTGCAGGGCGAGGAGCTTTCTTT. It specifies CASSAGRGAFF.

The chain joins TRBV29-1 to TRBJ2-7, with TRBD2 identical over 8 bases. The V and J ends lost 2 bases and 3 bases, in that order; junction bases with no gene match: 6. The CDR3 loop spans 14 amino acids. Looked up from germline, CDR1 is SQVTM and CDR2 is ANQGSEA. CDR3 nucleotide sequence: TGCAGCGTTGAAAGTCTAGCGGGTCACTACGAGCAGTACTTC. This encodes CSVESLAGHYEQYF.

This sequence joins TRBV5-4 and TRBJ2-7; a weak D match, TRBD2 (6 bases). Germline V lookup: CDR1 SGHNT, CDR2 YYREEE (reference sequence). The CDR3 length is 16 residues. Trimming took 4 bases from V and 1 from J, leaving 18 bases between them. CDR3 nucleotide sequence: TGTGCCAGCAGCCCCGGGACGCCGGAGGGTTCCTACGAGCAGTACTTC. Translating gives CASSPGTPEGSYEQYF.

In nucleotides, the CDR3 is TGTGCCACCAGCATACAGGGGGATGAGCAGTTCTTC. Protein: CATSIQGDEQFF. This chain connects TRBV15 to TRBJ2-1, with TRBD1 identical over 8 bases. After removal of 4 bases from V and 8 bases from J, the junction contained 1 base not matched to a gene. This CDR3 has 12 residues. The germline V gene encodes CDR1 LNHNV and CDR2 YYDKDF (reference sequence).

This rearrangement joins TRBV7-8 to TRBJ2-4; 12 bases are shared with TRBD2. With V trimmed by 4 bases and J by 8 bases, 12 bases remained unmatched. The CDR3 covers 17 residues. Germline CDR1 SGHVS, CDR2 FQNEAQ. CDR3 coding DNA: TGTGCCAGCAGCTCCCCTACTAGCGGGAGGTCCCTGGACATTCAGTACTTC. Translation gives CASSSPTSGRSLDIQYF. The full variable domain, with the rest looked up from reference TRBV7-8 and TRBJ2-4, is GAGVSQSPRYKVAKRGQDVALRCDPISGHVSLFWYQQALGQGPEFLTYFQNEAQLDKSGLPSDRFFAERPEGSVSTLKIQRTQQEDSAVYLCASSSPTSGRSLDIQYFGAGTRLSVL.

V gene TRBV9 combines with J gene TRBJ2-7; 10 bases are a match to TRBD2. From germline, CDR1 is SGDLS and CDR2 YYNGEE. V lost 4 bases, J lost 0 bases, and 4 bases stayed unmatched. CDR3 size: 15 residues. As DNA, the CDR3 is TGTGCCAGCAGCCCCCGGACTAGCGGCTCCTACGAGCAGTACTTC. Translated, it gives CASSPRTSGSYEQYF.

This CDR3 reads CASSRVGTDTQYF. Here the CDR3 DNA reads TGTGCCAGCAGTAGGGTAGGGACAGATACGCAGTATTTT. This sequence joins TRBV27 and TRBJ2-3, with D hard to call. Germline V gene sequence: CDR1 MNHEY, CDR2 SMNVEV (reference sequence). Trimming cost V 5 bases and J 3 bases, with 9 bases left between them. The CDR3 runs to 13 residues.

In its sample, this clone was seen a few times. This rearrangement joins TRBV2 to TRBJ2-2, with 10 bases lining up with TRBD1. The CDR3 has 15 residues. In germline, CDR1 is SNHLY, CDR2 FYNNEI. V dropped 4 bases and J dropped 7; count of bases not matched to a gene: 6. DNA for the CDR3: TGTGCCAGCAGTGTGACAGGGGGCTTTGTCGGGGAGCTGTTTTTT. Its protein product is CASSVTGGFVGELFF.

V gene TRBV5-6 combines with J gene TRBJ2-1; 8 nucleotides align to TRBD1. J gave up 12 bases and V 3 bases, and 5 bases lay outside the gene matches. The CDR3 is 12 amino acids. CDR1 and CDR2 (germline): SGHDT, YYEEEE. This CDR3 reads CASSWGTGGQFF. The DNA for the CDR3 is TGTGCCAGCAGCTGGGGGACAGGTGGGCAGTTCTTC. The whole variable domain, filled in from reference TRBV5-6 and TRBJ2-1, reads DAGVTQSPTHLIKTRGQQVTLRCSPKSGHDTVSWYQQALGQGPQFIFQYYEEEERQRGNFPDRFSGHQFPNYSSELNVNALLLGDSALYLCASSWGTGGQFFGPGTRLTVL.

This clone was counted only a few times. The chain carries TRBV5-6 and TRBJ2-3, with 8 positions matching TRBD1. Per the germline V gene, CDR1 is SGHDT and CDR2 is YYEEEE. With 4 bases clipped from V and 0 bases from J, the junction kept 7 bases outside the gene matches. This CDR3 has 16 amino acids. The CDR3 DNA reads as TGTGCCAGCAGCCTTACAGGGGGAGAGAGCACAGATACGCAGTATTTT. Translation gives CASSLTGGESTDTQYF.

V gene TRBV27 combines with J gene TRBJ2-7; 7 bases align to TRBD1. CDR1 is MNHEY, CDR2 SMNVEV, per germline (reference sequence). The CDR3 is 16 amino acids. V gave up 4 bases and J gave up 0 bases; unmatched junction bases: 9. The CDR3: CASSSRGTADSYEQYF. For the CDR3, the DNA is TGTGCCAGCAGTTCCCGAGGGACAGCCGACTCCTACGAGCAGTACTTC.

In its sample, this clone was seen a few times. The chain recombines TRBV7-9 with TRBJ1-1, with D tentatively TRBD1 (5 bases). CDR3 length: 14 residues. V was pared by 5 bases and J by 1 base, with 11 bases between. In germline, CDR1 is SEHNR, CDR2 FQNEAQ (reference sequence). The CDR3 reads CASSHTGRNTEAFF. CDR3 nucleotide sequence: TGTGCCAGCAGCCACACAGGAAGGAACACTGAAGCTTTCTTT.

This chain links TRBV5-6 with TRBJ2-7, with D uncertain. The germline V and J ends were trimmed by 0 bases and 3 bases, with 7 bases remaining between them. The germline V gene encodes CDR1 SGHDT and CDR2 YYEEEE. The CDR3 totals 13 residues. CDR3 in DNA: TGTGCCAGCAGCTTGGAAGGCCACTACGAGCAGTACTTC. It specifies CASSLEGHYEQYF.

This chain joins TRBV29-1 and TRBJ2-7; TRBD2 matches 9 bases. The CDR3 contains 13 residues. The germline V gene has CDR1 SQVTM and CDR2 ANQGSEA. V was clipped by 1 base and J by 6 bases; unmatched bases: 4. CDR3 region: CSVEGREGLEQYF. The CDR3 DNA sequence: TGCAGCGTTGAAGGGCGGGAGGGCCTCGAGCAGTACTTC.